The 26 T cell receptor beta chains in this list originate from one sample, sequenced in a study of blood T cells in healthy people across ages. Combining a sample-barcoded 5' primer with a J-beta primer mix, a second PCR ran for 7 to 11 cycles. From the 5' RACE reads, TCRdb called clonotypes with MiXCR, one entry per CDR3 protein. Among over a million distinct CDR3 sequences listed, more than 40% were seen once. Sample: blood. These receptors came from an older woman in good health.

With regard to this clonotype: A junction boundary mismatches the germline segment, possibly from a read error. CDR3 in DNA: TGTGCCGGCAGTTACTCGACGCCGGGACAGGGAGTCGTAGGCTGCACCTTC. It encodes CAGSYSTPGQGVVGCTF. V gene TRBV6-5 combines with J gene TRBJ1-2; 9 bases match TRBD1. The CDR3 consists of 17 residues. The germline gives CDR1 MNHEY, CDR2 SVGAGI.

The gene calls are TRBV7-2 and TRBJ2-1; TRBD2 aligns across 14 bases. The V gene's germline CDR1 is SGHTA and CDR2 FQGNSA. Trimming at V came to 5 bases and at J to 10 bases, leaving 13 bases not matched to a gene. The CDR3 spans 17 residues. In nucleotides, the CDR3 is TGTGCCAGCAGCGGGCGCGCGGGACTAGCGGGAGTTCAGGAGCAGTTCTTC. Protein sequence: CASSGRAGLAGVQEQFF.

This chain connects TRBV20-1 to TRBJ2-5, with 11 positions matching TRBD1. The CDR3 covers 16 residues. The J segment lost 1 base and the V segment lost 6 bases, leaving 10 bases of the junction unmatched. Germline V CDR1 and CDR2: DFQATT, SNEGSKA (reference sequence). CDR3 region: CSARTGGGRPQETQYF. CDR3 bases: TGCAGTGCCCGGACAGGGGGCGGGAGGCCCCAAGAGACCCAGTACTTC.

This clonotype has only a few counts. V is TRBV4-2 and J is TRBJ2-3; D not resolved. V was cut by 1 base and J by 2 bases, with 13 bases left in between. This CDR3 is 16 amino acids long. Germline lookup yields CDR1 LGHNA and CDR2 YNFKEQ. The CDR3 loop reads CASSQAGWLSTDTQYF. As DNA, the CDR3 is TGTGCCAGCAGCCAAGCTGGCTGGCTCTCCACAGATACGCAGTATTTT.

This chain connects TRBV28 to TRBJ2-1; TRBD2 matches 7 bases. The CDR3 has 14 amino acids. Losses at the gene ends were 2 bases for V and 7 bases for J; bases not matched to a gene: 5. CDR1 is MDHEN and CDR2 is SYDVKM in the germline V gene. CDR3: CASSLVPAGNEQFF. The CDR3 nucleotides are TGTGCCAGCAGTTTAGTCCCAGCGGGGAATGAGCAGTTCTTC.

The chain recombines TRBV27 with TRBJ1-1; D perhaps matches TRBD1 (5 bases). The CDR3 contains 13 residues. The V and J ends lost 5 bases and 5 bases respectively, with 12 bases between them. Germline-derived CDR1 and CDR2 are MNHEY and SMNVEV (reference sequence). The CDR3 DNA follows: TGTGCCAGCAGTGTACCCGGGGCGACTGAAGCTTTCTTT. Protein product: CASSVPGATEAFF.

The J gene is TRBJ2-1, the V gene TRBV20-1; perhaps TRBD2 as D (5 bases). There are 13 residues in the CDR3. CDR1 is DFQATT, CDR2 SNEGSKA, per germline (reference sequence). Trimming shortened V by 3 bases and J by 4 bases, and 10 bases separated the two germline ends. The CDR3 bases are TGCAGTGCTAGTGGCGGGCTGTACAATGAGCAGTTCTTC. It codes for CSASGGLYNEQFF.

There are a few counts of this clonotype. The chain combines TRBV7-9 with TRBJ2-3, with 7 bases identical to TRBD2. The CDR3 loop spans 16 amino acids. The trim removed 4 bases at V and 0 bases at J, leaving 7 bases unmatched. CDR1 and CDR2 from the germline V gene are SEHNR and FQNEAQ (reference sequence). DNA of the CDR3: TGTGCCAGCAGCTCCTCAGCGGGAATGAGCACAGATACGCAGTATTTT. This translates into CASSSSAGMSTDTQYF.

Only a few counts were recorded for this clonotype. This chain uses TRBV6-6 with TRBJ2-5; TRBD1 might be the D (6 bases). Trimming shortened V by 1 base and J by 3 bases, and 9 bases separated the two germline ends. The CDR3 loop spans 14 amino acids. From germline, CDR1 is MNHNY and CDR2 SVGAGI (reference sequence). CDR3 in DNA: TGTGCCAGCAGTTACTTACGGACAGAAGAGACCCAGTACTTC. This translates into CASSYLRTEETQYF.

The chain carries TRBV7-8 and TRBJ2-5; D is unresolved. CDR1 is SGHVS and CDR2 is FQNEAQ in the germline V gene. CDR3 size: 17 residues. Deletions cut 5 bases from V and 2 bases from J, with 21 bases between. The CDR3: CASSQRHLAPGQETQYF. The CDR3 bases are TGTGCCAGCAGCCAGCGACACTTGGCCCCCGGGCAAGAGACCCAGTACTTC.

DNA for the CDR3: TGCAGTGCTGAACAGGTTAGCTCCTACAATGAGCAGTTCTTC. It specifies CSAEQVSSYNEQFF. The chain recombines TRBV20-1 with TRBJ2-1, with a weak D call TRBD1 (5 bases). Germline lookup yields CDR1 DFQATT and CDR2 SNEGSKA (reference sequence). Trimming took 5 bases from V and 0 from J, leaving 11 bases between them. This CDR3 contains 14 residues.

The chain carries TRBV20-1 and TRBJ1-2, with D perhaps TRBD1 (5 bases). V shed 1 base and J shed 0 bases, with 9 bases lying between them. This CDR3 contains 14 residues. The germline gives CDR1 DFQATT, CDR2 SNEGSKA (reference sequence). This CDR3 reads CSARVAGTNYGYTF. The CDR3 bases are TGCAGTGCTAGAGTGGCAGGGACTAACTATGGCTACACCTTC.

The chain's CDR3 is CASSLFGGRAFGEQFF. The CDR3 bases are TGTGCCAGCAGCTTGTTTGGCGGGAGGGCCTTTGGTGAGCAGTTCTTC. The V call is TRBV5-5, the J call TRBJ2-1; TRBD2 aligns across 9 bases. Germline values: CDR1 SGHKS, CDR2 YYEKEE (reference sequence). V gave up 1 base and J gave up 9 bases; unmatched junction bases: 11. This CDR3 has 16 residues.

The chain combines TRBV6-1 with TRBJ1-2; the match to TRBD1 covers 7 bases. V lost 6 bases, J lost 0 bases, and 10 bases stayed unmatched. CDR1 is MNHNS and CDR2 is SASEGT in the germline V gene. The CDR3 spans 16 residues. The CDR3 DNA reads as TGTGCCAGCAGGATGTGGACAGGCGGAACTAACTATGGCTACACCTTC. Its protein product is CASRMWTGGTNYGYTF.

This clonotype was seen ten or more times. The chain couples TRBV6-1 to TRBJ2-1, with TRBD2 matching 10 bases. The V segment lost 3 bases and the J segment 10 bases; nucleotides outside the gene matches: 9. The CDR3 contains 15 residues. CDR1 and CDR2 (germline): MNHNS, SASEGT. The CDR3: CASSDFSGRQGEQFF. The CDR3 region has the DNA TGTGCCAGCAGTGATTTTAGCGGGAGGCAGGGGGAGCAGTTCTTC.

The genes are TRBV18 and TRBJ1-5; D gene ambiguous. The germline V and J ends were trimmed by 4 bases and 5 bases, with 12 bases remaining between them. The CDR3 covers 14 residues. CDR1 and CDR2 (germline): KGHSH, LQKENI. The CDR3 DNA reads TGTGCCAGCTCACGGGGAGGGTACGATCAGCCCCAGCATTTT. Translating it yields CASSRGGYDQPQHF.

The gene calls are TRBV4-1 and TRBJ2-1; D ambiguous. Per the germline V gene, CDR1 is MGHRA and CDR2 is YSYEKL. The CDR3 loop spans 12 amino acids. Deletions cut 0 bases from V and 14 bases from J, with 11 bases between. CDR3 nucleotide sequence: TGCGCCAGCAGCCAAGATGGGGAACTTGAGTTCTTC. Protein product: CASSQDGELEFF.

J is TRBJ2-5 and V is TRBV7-9; 9 nucleotides match TRBD1. CDR3 length: 19 residues. Per germline, CDR1 SEHNR and CDR2 FQNEAQ (reference sequence). After removal of 2 bases from V and 2 bases from J, the junction contained 15 bases not matched to a gene. CDR3 amino acids: CASSLLLTGGSVGQETQYF. Here the CDR3 DNA reads TGTGCCAGCAGCTTACTGTTGACAGGGGGTTCTGTTGGGCAAGAGACCCAGTACTTC.

This clonotype was picked up a small number of times. The chain combines TRBV27 with TRBJ1-5; possible D gene TRBD1, 6 bases. Per germline, CDR1 MNHEY and CDR2 SMNVEV (reference sequence). The CDR3 contains 13 residues. Trimming shortened V by 5 bases and J by 5 bases, and 10 bases separated the two germline ends. DNA for the CDR3: TGTGCCAGCAGTGGGGGGCGCCATCAGCCCCAGCATTTT. Amino acid sequence: CASSGGRHQPQHF.

The V gene is TRBV6-1, the J gene TRBJ2-1; no reliable D call. CDR1 is MNHNS and CDR2 is SASEGT in the germline V gene. This CDR3 comprises 16 residues. Trimming removed 2 bases at V and 2 bases at J, with 13 bases between. CDR3 DNA sequence: TGTGCCAGCAGTGAAAGGGCTACCACAACCTACAATGAGCAGTTCTTC. The encoded protein is CASSERATTTYNEQFF.

The V call is TRBV5-1, the J call TRBJ2-2, with D possibly matching TRBD1 (5 bases). The CDR3 extends over 14 amino acids. The ends were cut back, 4 bases at V and 4 bases at J, with 11 bases in the middle. The germline gives CDR1 SGHRS, CDR2 YFSETQ. In DNA, the CDR3 is TGCGCCAGCAGCCCGGACAAGGCCACCGGGGAGCTGTTTTTT. Translated, it gives CASSPDKATGELFF.

J is TRBJ2-1 and V is TRBV15; 7 bases fit TRBD2. Per the germline V gene, CDR1 is LNHNV and CDR2 is YYDKDF (reference sequence). V dropped 8 bases and J dropped 8; count of bases not matched to a gene: 9. This CDR3 is 13 amino acids long. CDR3 residues: CATWGGTKDEQFF. The CDR3 region has the DNA TGTGCCACCTGGGGGGGTACTAAAGATGAGCAGTTCTTC.

The chain recombines TRBV7-6 with TRBJ2-7; possibly TRBD2 for D (6 bases). Trimming cost V 2 bases and J 5 bases, with 13 bases left between them. CDR1 is SGHVS, CDR2 FNYEAQ, per germline. The CDR3 sequence is 14 residues long. The DNA for the CDR3 is TGTGCCAGCAGCTTAACTTTATCGGGGGACGAGCAGTACTTC. This gives the protein CASSLTLSGDEQYF.

This clonotype was recorded at least ten times. In DNA, the CDR3 is TGCAGTGCTAGAGGGACTAGCGGTATGATTGAGCAGTTCTTC. Amino acids: CSARGTSGMIEQFF. The chain couples TRBV20-1 to TRBJ2-1, with 10 bases lining up with TRBD2. The V and J ends lost 1 base and 9 bases, in that order; junction bases with no gene match: 6. This CDR3 is 14 amino acids long. Germline-derived CDR1 and CDR2 are DFQATT and SNEGSKA (reference sequence).

This clonotype showed up just a few times. The V gene is TRBV27, the J gene TRBJ2-1; 10 bases line up with TRBD2. This CDR3 comprises 17 residues. The germline V gene has CDR1 MNHEY and CDR2 SMNVEV (reference sequence). With 2 bases clipped from V and 7 bases from J, the junction kept 11 bases outside the gene matches. The CDR3 region is CASSLGLAGVRSNEQFF. The DNA for the CDR3 is TGTGCCAGCAGTTTAGGCCTAGCGGGGGTTCGCAGTAATGAGCAGTTCTTC.

The chain has TRBV14 and TRBJ2-7, with D perhaps being TRBD1 or TRBD2 (6 bases each). The germline CDR1 and CDR2 sequences are SGHDN and FVKESK. V was shortened by 3 bases and J by 3 bases, with 12 bases between the two germline ends. CDR3 length equals 14 residues. CDR3: CASSQRDTVYEQYF. CDR3 sequence (DNA): TGTGCCAGCAGCCAGCGGGACACAGTCTACGAGCAGTACTTC.